Listed below are T cell receptor beta chains from one sample, sequenced in a study of early stage breast cancer tumors. Libraries were prepared by immunoSEQ multiplex PCR; TCRdb keeps only in-frame clonotypes and omits some of them. The sample shows 1,500 to 2,000 clones, around 75% of them seen only once. Sequences were obtained from normal breast tissue next to the tumor. These receptors originate from a person aged 65 to 85 with breast cancer. CDR3s leave out the opening cysteine and the closing phenylalanine or tryptophan. The D gene is left open where the match is weak. Size tells how often a clone was seen (once, few, many) or the class of an expanded clone, and some rows leave it out.

TRBJ2-3	once	TRBD1	TRBV28	ASSLGQKSTDTQY
TRBJ2-1	.	TRBD2	TRBV7-9	ASSSGLAVNEQF
TRBJ2-2	.	TRBD2	TRBV6-1	ASSAFSGGVNTGELF
TRBJ1-3	.	TRBD1	TRBV28	ASSRDSLSGNTIY
TRBJ2-2	.	.	TRBV5-4	ASSSDSLGGELF
TRBJ1-3	.	TRBD1	TRBV6-1	ASEDRDSGNTIY
TRBJ1-3	.	.	TRBV7-2	ASSPFSGNTIY
.	.	TRBD2	TRBV2	ASSDQRGPYEQY
TRBJ2-3	.	.	TRBV7-3	ASSPRAGRSTDTQY
.	once	TRBD1	TRBV5-8	ASAVTGEAYEQY
TRBJ2-3	.	.	TRBV25-1	ASSPQGTDTQY
TRBJ2-3	.	.	TRBV14	ASSQDGRSLTDTQY
TRBJ1-1	large	.	TRBV9	ASSVREAPGTEAF
TRBJ1-2	.	.	TRBV30	AWSMSDYGYT
TRBJ2-7	.	TRBD1	TRBV27	ASSFLGQGSWEQY
TRBJ1-6	.	TRBD1	TRBV7-2	ASSPRTGRNYNSPLH